Described below is a single TCR beta chain sequence and its context. This clone was detected a few times. No cognate antigen has been identified for it. Per-base qualities were not stored, and no clone one base away is much larger. This record comes from a study of blood T cell repertoires in COVID-19 (TCRdb year 2020). With respect to the entire study: Samples covering the acute and convalescent phases of COVID-19 were provided by collaborators in the United States, Italy and Spain. Where available, HLA class I and class II types were taken from metadata supplied by the sample provider and were not determined by assay-based typing. The dataset comprised deeply sampled blood TCRbeta repertoires from subjects exposed to, actively infected with, or recovered from COVID-19. The samples were drawn from the first 160 participants of the ongoing ImmuneRACE study and from some 1,300 subjects provided by 6 global collaborators. The prospective study material was composed of cDNA or gDNA derived from T cells, B-cell-depleted T cells, or PBMCs. A de-identified subject ID, COVID-19 status, age in years and sex were almost always included in the sample metadata. The repertoires were made available in a free public database intended to serve as a resource for research on the immune response to SARS-CoV-2. Results and caveats for the whole study, not just this receptor: The amount of clinical and demographic metadata varied by source and participant and was provided uncurated.

The V end gives up 2 bases and the J end 3 bases, leaving 16 bases in the junction not matched to a gene. The germline V gene encodes CDR1 LGHNA and CDR2 YNFKEQ. The CDR3 starts with the cysteine, ends with the phenylalanine, and has 19 residues. The entry retains the CDR3 DNA only, 57 bases that are in frame from base 1. TCRbeta CDR3 regions were amplified from genomic DNA using the immunoSEQ Assay, a bias-controlled multiplex PCR. In the source study's methods: The number of nucleated cells in each sample was estimated from the amplification of reference gene primers within the assay. To quantify the absolute abundance of each unique TCRbeta CDR3 rearrangement, sequence reads were collapsed and filtered. Productive Simpson clonality was computed per sample as the square root of Simpson's diversity index over productive rearrangements. The source is immuneACCESS, and TCRdb retained only in-frame sequences with V and J called. Part of the clones is not carried over; for the studies checked, unresolved V genes explain less than half of this, and the remainder is unexplained. D and trimming come from the DNA, and the V and J calls and clone size come from that table. Within this sample are tens of thousands of clones, with 86% of them counted one time only. Jointly, the top ten make up about 1.2% of the sample.

The collaborating institutions used their own protocols to collect whole blood in K2EDTA tubes. For TCRbeta analysis, collaborator samples were shipped as frozen whole blood, as isolated PBMCs, or as DNA extracted from either sample type. Here the chain combines TRBV4-2 and TRBJ2-5, and TRBD2 aligns with 9 junction nucleotides. Source material: peripheral blood. This TCR derives from a man aged 55 to 70 with acute or convalescent COVID-19. The CDR3 corresponds to CASSQQPLKAASGKETQYF. The nucleotide sequence reads as follows: TGTGCCAGCAGCCAACAACCCTTGAAGGCTGCTAGCGGGAAAGAGACCCAGTACTTC.